The 15 T cell receptor beta chains presented below share a single source sample, sequenced in a study of T-cell reconstitution after alpha-beta-depleted transplantation in children. Using unique molecular identifiers, the investigators prepared the TCRbeta library. TCRdb ran MiXCR on the PCR reads and lists one entry per CDR3 protein. The top ten clones hold 6.3% of a sample with roughly 240,000 distinct CDR3 sequences, approximately 8% of them seen once. The starting material was PBMCs, mostly from graft donor cells, obtained 180 days after TCRalphabeta/CD19-depleted stem cell transplant. These receptors came from a male patient younger than 18 who had a stem cell transplant for acute lymphoblastic leukemia, so the T cells may come from the graft donor.

Many counts were recorded for this clonotype. The rearrangement joins TRBV19 to TRBJ2-2, with 8 bases that match TRBD2. V shed 7 bases and J 4 bases; nucleotides not matched to a gene: 5. The CDR3 runs 14 residues. Germline V gives CDR1 LNHDA, CDR2 SQIVND (reference sequence). CDR3 in amino acids: CASKAGEFTGELFF. The CDR3 DNA sequence: TGTGCCAGTAAAGCGGGAGAGTTCACCGGGGAGCTGTTTTTT.

This clonotype was seen many times. The rearrangement joins TRBV28 to TRBJ1-1, with D possibly being TRBD1 (6 bases). Germline CDR1 is MDHEN and CDR2 is SYDVKM. The CDR3 consists of 13 residues. Trimming removed 4 bases from V and 11 bases from J, with 17 bases in between. The CDR3 nucleotides read TGTGCCAGCAGTTCGGACAGCTACCTAGGGGCTTTCTTT. Its protein product is CASSSDSYLGAFF.

This clonotype has at least ten counts. The chain couples TRBV7-9 to TRBJ2-1; D perhaps matches TRBD1 (5 bases). Germline CDR1 and CDR2: SEHNR and FQNEAQ (reference sequence). Deletions cut 5 bases from V and 3 bases from J, with 11 bases between. The CDR3 consists of 14 residues. CDR3: CASSGAGYYNEQFF. The CDR3 nucleotides are TGTGCCAGCAGCGGGGCAGGGTACTACAATGAGCAGTTCTTC.

A note on this clonotype: A much larger clone differs by one base, so this may be a read error. CDR3 protein: CASSLGPVSGANLLTF. Written as DNA, the CDR3 is TGTGCCAGCAGCTTGGGACCCGTCTCTGGGGCCAACCTCCTGACTTTC. The V call is TRBV5-8, the J call TRBJ2-6, with D perhaps matching TRBD1 (5 bases). This CDR3 region has 16 residues. The V gene's germline CDR1 is SGHTS and CDR2 YDEGEE.

In its sample, this clonotype was seen many times. This sequence joins TRBV4-2 and TRBJ2-7, with no clear D. Germline CDR1 reads LGHNA; CDR2 reads YNFKEQ. V was clipped by 3 bases and J by 2 bases, with 8 bases between them. The CDR3 loop spans 13 amino acids. This chain's CDR3 is CASSHTTAYEQYF. DNA of the CDR3: TGTGCCAGCAGCCATACCACAGCCTACGAGCAGTACTTC.

This clonotype came up many times. This sequence joins TRBV6-1 and TRBJ1-1; TRBD1 is a possible D gene (5 bases). V was trimmed by 0 bases and J by 8 bases, leaving 10 bases between them. The CDR3 loop spans 13 amino acids. CDR1 and CDR2 from the germline V gene are MNHNS and SASEGT. The CDR3 DNA is TGTGCCAGCAGTGAAGCCCCATGGACAGAAGCTTTCTTT. Translation gives CASSEAPWTEAFF.

In its sample, this clonotype was seen many times. The CDR3, as DNA: TGCAGTGCTAGAGAAACAGGGGATCAGCCCCAGCATTTT. Amino acids: CSARETGDQPQHF. The V gene is TRBV20-1, the J gene TRBJ1-5; 7 bases are shared with TRBD1. J was trimmed by 5 bases and V by 0 bases; bases with no gene match: 1. Per germline, CDR1 DFQATT and CDR2 SNEGSKA (reference sequence). CDR3 length: 13 residues.

This clonotype came up many times. This chain joins TRBV12-3 or TRBV12-4 and TRBJ2-7; no firm D call. This CDR3 comprises 13 residues. V lost 6 bases and J 4 bases, leaving 13 bases between the germline ends. The CDR3 nucleotides are TGTGCCAGCAGCCGGGCCGGGCATTACGAGCAGTACTTC. Translated, it gives CASSRAGHYEQYF.

The sample holds many counts of this clonotype. This chain joins TRBV7-3 and TRBJ2-3; possible D gene TRBD1, 6 bases. Per germline, CDR1 SGHTA and CDR2 FQGTGA. Trimming removed 5 bases at V and 4 bases at J, with 13 bases between. The CDR3 extends over 14 amino acids. This CDR3 is CASSVDRWPDTQYF. CDR3 nucleotide sequence: TGTGCCAGCAGCGTGGACAGATGGCCAGATACGCAGTATTTT.

This clonotype is a singleton in its sample. A much larger clone differs from this one at a single base, so this may be a read error. This chain connects TRBV7-8 to TRBJ2-1; 7 bases agree with TRBD2. This CDR3 has 14 amino acids. Germline V lookup: CDR1 SGHVS, CDR2 FQNEAQ. The V gene end was trimmed by 3 bases and the J gene end by 9 bases; junction bases not matched to a gene: 8. CDR3 residues: CASSLSPTGGEQFF. The CDR3 DNA is TGTGCCAGCAGCTTGTCTCCCACGGGAGGTGAGCAGTTCTTC.

Remarks on this clonotype: One base away lies a much larger clone, so this may be a sequencing read error. The genes are TRBV7-9 and TRBJ1-3, with D unresolved. Per germline, CDR1 SEHNR and CDR2 FQNEAQ (reference sequence). V lost 3 bases and J 4 bases, leaving 10 bases between the germline ends. The CDR3 is 14 amino acids. The chain's CDR3 is CASSLEKGGNTIYF. In DNA form, the CDR3 reads TGTGCCAGCAGCTTGGAGAAAGGGGGAAACACCATATATTTT.

In its sample, this clonotype was seen many times. The chain carries TRBV2 and TRBJ2-5; D remains unclear. V lost 2 bases to trimming and J lost 0 bases, with 10 bases between them. The CDR3 length is 15 residues. From germline, CDR1 is SNHLY and CDR2 FYNNEI. The CDR3 protein is CASSEQVPYQETQYF. The CDR3 coding sequence is TGTGCCAGCAGTGAACAGGTCCCGTACCAAGAGACCCAGTACTTC.

The table lists this clonotype with many counts. The rearrangement uses TRBV15 and TRBJ2-5; D unresolved. Germline lookup yields CDR1 LNHNV and CDR2 YYDKDF (reference sequence). This CDR3 comprises 15 residues. Between the trimmed V and J ends, which lost 1 base and 0 bases, there was a span of 9 bases. The CDR3 is CATSRGTPYQETQYF. As DNA, the CDR3 is TGTGCCACCAGCAGAGGTACACCGTACCAAGAGACCCAGTACTTC.

This clonotype was observed many times. This chain uses TRBV29-1 with TRBJ2-2; D uncertain. V gave up 4 bases and J gave up 4 bases, with 16 bases separating them. The CDR3 is made up of 15 amino acids. CDR1 and CDR2 (germline): SQVTM, ANQGSEA. Here the CDR3 DNA reads TGCAGCGTTGGGATGGCTACCGTCGGCACCGGGGAGCTGTTTTTT. Protein: CSVGMATVGTGELFF.

Ten or more counts support this clonotype. This chain connects TRBV5-1 to TRBJ1-2; no definite D call. The CDR3 totals 13 residues. Deletions cut 3 bases from V and 6 bases from J, with 12 bases between. Germline-derived CDR1 and CDR2 are SGHRS and YFSETQ. The CDR3 nucleotides read TGCGCCAGCAGCTGGAGGGCGGGGAATGGCTACACCTTC. Its protein product is CASSWRAGNGYTF.